This T cell receptor beta chain was documented in a study of cytomegalovirus exposure and HLA in healthy donors. Donors sampled were nominally healthy, though unrecorded immune exposures were likely. There are 11 residues in the CDR3. Germline-derived CDR1 and CDR2 are SQVTM and ANQGSEA. Deletions cut 7 bases from V and 2 bases from J, with 5 bases between. The PCR was carried out with 60 Vbeta primers and 13 Jbeta primers. Sequencing used immunoSEQ multiplex PCR; TCRdb keeps in-frame clones, though not all of them. In total, the table holds around 160,000 clones. This sequence joins TRBV29-1 and TRBJ2-2; D ambiguous. This clonotype was obtained from a woman aged 45-65 years in good health and CMV-seronegative. Sequenced input: PBMCs. CDR3 coding DNA: TGCAGCGCTGTTAACACCGGGGAGCTGTTTTTT. It is translated as CSAVNTGELFF.